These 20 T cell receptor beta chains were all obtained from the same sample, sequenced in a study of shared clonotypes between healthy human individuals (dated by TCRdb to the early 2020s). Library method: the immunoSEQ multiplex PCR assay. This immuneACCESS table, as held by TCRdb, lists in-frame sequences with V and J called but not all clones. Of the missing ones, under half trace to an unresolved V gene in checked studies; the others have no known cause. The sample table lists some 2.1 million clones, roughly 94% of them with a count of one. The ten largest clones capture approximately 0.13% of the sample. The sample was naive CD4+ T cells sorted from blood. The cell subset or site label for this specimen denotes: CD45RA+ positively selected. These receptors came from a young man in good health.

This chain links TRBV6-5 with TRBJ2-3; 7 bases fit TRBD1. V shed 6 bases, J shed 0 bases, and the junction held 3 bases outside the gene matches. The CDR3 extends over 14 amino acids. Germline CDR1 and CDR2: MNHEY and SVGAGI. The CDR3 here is CASRRQGSTDTQYF. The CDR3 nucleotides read TGTGCCAGCAGAAGACAGGGAAGCACAGATACGCAGTATTTT.

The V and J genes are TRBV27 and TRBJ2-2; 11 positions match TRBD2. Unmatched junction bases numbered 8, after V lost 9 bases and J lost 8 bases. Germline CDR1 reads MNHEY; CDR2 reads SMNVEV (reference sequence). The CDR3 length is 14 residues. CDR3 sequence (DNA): TGTGCCAGTTTAGCGGGAGGGCCTGGAGGGGAGCTGTTTTTT. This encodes CASLAGGPGGELFF.

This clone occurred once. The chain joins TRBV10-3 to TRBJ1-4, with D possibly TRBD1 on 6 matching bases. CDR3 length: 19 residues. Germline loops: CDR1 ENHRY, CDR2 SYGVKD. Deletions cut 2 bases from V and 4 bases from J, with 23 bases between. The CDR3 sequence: CAISELPQGNRRGNEKLFF. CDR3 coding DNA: TGTGCCATCAGTGAGCTGCCCCAGGGGAACCGAAGAGGTAATGAAAAACTGTTTTTT.

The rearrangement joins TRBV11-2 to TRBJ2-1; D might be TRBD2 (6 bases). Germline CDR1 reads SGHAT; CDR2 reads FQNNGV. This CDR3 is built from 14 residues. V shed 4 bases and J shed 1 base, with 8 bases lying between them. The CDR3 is CASSSGLSYNEQFF. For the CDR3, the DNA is TGTGCCAGCAGCTCGGGACTGTCCTACAATGAGCAGTTCTTC.

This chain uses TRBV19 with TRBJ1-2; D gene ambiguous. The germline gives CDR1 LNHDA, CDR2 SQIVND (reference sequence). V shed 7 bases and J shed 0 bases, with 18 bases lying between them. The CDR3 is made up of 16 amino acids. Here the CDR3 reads CASTPEFGEANYGYTF. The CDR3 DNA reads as TGTGCCAGTACCCCGGAATTCGGCGAAGCTAACTATGGCTACACCTTC.

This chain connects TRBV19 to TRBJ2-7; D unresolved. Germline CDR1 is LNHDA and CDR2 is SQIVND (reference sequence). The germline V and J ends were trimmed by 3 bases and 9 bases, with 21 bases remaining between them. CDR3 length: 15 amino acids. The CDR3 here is CASSISLRPTLGQYF. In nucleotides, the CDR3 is TGTGCCAGTAGTATCAGTTTGCGACCTACGCTTGGGCAGTACTTC.

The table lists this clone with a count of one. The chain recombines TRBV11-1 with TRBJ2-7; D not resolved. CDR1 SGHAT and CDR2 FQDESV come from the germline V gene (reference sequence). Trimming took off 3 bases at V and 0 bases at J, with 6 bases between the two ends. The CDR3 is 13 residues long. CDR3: CASSLRNSYEQYF. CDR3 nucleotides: TGTGCCAGCAGCTTGAGGAACTCCTACGAGCAGTACTTC.

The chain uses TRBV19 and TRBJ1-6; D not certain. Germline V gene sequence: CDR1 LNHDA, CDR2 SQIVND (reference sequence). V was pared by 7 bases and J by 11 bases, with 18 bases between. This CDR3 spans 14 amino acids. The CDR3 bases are TGTGCCAGTACCTCCGAGCACGAGCAACCACCCCTCCACTTT. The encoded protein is CASTSEHEQPPLHF.

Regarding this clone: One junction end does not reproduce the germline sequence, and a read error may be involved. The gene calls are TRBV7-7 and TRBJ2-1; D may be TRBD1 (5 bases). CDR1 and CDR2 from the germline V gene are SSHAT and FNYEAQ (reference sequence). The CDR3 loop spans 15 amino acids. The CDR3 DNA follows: TGTGCTAGCAGCGTTGGGGTAGGGGCCTACAATGAGCAGTTCTTC. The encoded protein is CASSVGVGAYNEQFF. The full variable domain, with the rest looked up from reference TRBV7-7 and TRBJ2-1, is GAGVSQSPRYKVTKRGQDVTLRCDPISSHATLYWYQQALGQGPEFLTYFNYEAQPDKSGLPSDRFSAERPEGSISTLTIQRTEQRDSAMYRCASSVGVGAYNEQFFGPGTRLTVL.

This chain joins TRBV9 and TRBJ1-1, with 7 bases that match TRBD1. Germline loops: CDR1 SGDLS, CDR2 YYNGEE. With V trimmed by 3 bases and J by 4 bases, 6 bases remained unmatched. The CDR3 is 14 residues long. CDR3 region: CASSEQGRPTEAFF. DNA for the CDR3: TGTGCCAGCAGCGAACAGGGGCGGCCCACTGAAGCTTTCTTT. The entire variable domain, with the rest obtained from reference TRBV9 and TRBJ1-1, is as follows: DSGVTQTPKHLITATGQRVTLRCSPRSGDLSVYWYQQSLDQGLQFLIQYYNGEERAKGNILERFSAQQFPDLHSELNLSSLELGDSALYFCASSEQGRPTEAFFGQGTRLTVV.

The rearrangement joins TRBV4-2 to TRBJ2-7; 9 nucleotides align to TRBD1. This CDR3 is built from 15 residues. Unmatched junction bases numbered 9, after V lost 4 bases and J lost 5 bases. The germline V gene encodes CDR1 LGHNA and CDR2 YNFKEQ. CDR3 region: CASSPTGGGPDEQYF. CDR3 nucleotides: TGTGCCAGCAGCCCGACAGGGGGGGGGCCTGACGAGCAGTACTTC.

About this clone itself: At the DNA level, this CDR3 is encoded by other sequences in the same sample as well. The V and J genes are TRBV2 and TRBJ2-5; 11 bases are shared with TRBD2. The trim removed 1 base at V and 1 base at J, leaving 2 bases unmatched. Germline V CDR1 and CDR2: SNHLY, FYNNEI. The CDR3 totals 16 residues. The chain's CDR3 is CASSEGLAGGQETQYF. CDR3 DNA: TGTGCCAGCAGTGAAGGGCTAGCGGGGGGCCAAGAGACCCAGTACTTC.

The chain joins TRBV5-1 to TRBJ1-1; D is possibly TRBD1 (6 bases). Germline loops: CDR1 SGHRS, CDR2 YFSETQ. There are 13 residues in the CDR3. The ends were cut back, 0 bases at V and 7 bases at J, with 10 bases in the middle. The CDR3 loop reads CASSLVGGNEAFF. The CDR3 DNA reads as TGCGCCAGCAGCTTGGTAGGGGGGAATGAAGCTTTCTTT.

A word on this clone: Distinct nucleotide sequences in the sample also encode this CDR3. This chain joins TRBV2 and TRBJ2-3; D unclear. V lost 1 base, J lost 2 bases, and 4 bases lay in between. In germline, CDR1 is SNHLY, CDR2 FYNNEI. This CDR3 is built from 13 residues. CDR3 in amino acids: CASSEESTDTQYF. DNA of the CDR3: TGTGCCAGCAGTGAAGAGTCCACAGATACGCAGTATTTT.

This chain's CDR3 is CASSLIGFQETQYF. The CDR3 DNA sequence: TGCGCCAGCAGCTTGATAGGTTTCCAAGAGACCCAGTACTTC. The V call is TRBV5-1, the J call TRBJ2-5; D is unresolved. Germline V gives CDR1 SGHRS, CDR2 YFSETQ. The CDR3 is 14 amino acids. The V end lost 1 base, the J end lost 1 base, and 8 bases lay between the germline ends.

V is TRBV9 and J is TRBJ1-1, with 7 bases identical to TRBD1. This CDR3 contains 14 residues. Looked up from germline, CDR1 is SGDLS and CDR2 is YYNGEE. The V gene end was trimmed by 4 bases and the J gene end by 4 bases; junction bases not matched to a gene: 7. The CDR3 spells CASSSTGAITEAFF. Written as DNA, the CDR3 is TGTGCCAGCAGCTCCACAGGGGCCATCACTGAAGCTTTCTTT.

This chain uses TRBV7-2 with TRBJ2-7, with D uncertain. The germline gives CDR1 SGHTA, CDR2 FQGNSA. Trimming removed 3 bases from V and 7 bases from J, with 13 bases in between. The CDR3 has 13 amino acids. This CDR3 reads CASSLGPLREQYF. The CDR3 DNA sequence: TGTGCCAGCAGCTTGGGTCCCCTCCGGGAGCAGTACTTC.

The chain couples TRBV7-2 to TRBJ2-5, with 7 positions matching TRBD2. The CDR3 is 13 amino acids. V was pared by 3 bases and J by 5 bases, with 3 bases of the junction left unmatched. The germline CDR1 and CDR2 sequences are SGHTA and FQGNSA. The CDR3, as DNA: TGTGCCAGCAGCTTGTGGGAGGGGGAGACCCAGTACTTC. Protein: CASSLWEGETQYF.

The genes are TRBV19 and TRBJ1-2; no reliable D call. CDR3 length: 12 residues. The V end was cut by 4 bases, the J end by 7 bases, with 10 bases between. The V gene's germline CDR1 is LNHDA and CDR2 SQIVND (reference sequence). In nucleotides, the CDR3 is TGTGCCAGTAGTAATAGGCCGGCTGGCTACACCTTC. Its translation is CASSNRPAGYTF.

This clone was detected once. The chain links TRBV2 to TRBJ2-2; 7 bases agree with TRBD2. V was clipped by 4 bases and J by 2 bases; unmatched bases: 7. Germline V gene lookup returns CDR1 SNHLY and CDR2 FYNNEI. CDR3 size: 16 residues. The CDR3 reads CASSVSGGRNTGELFF. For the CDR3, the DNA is TGTGCCAGCAGTGTTTCGGGCGGGAGAAACACCGGGGAGCTGTTTTTT.